Listed below are T cell receptor beta chains from one sample, sequenced in a study of response to subunit inactivated influenza vaccine. TCRdb processed the RT-PCR reads anew with MiXCR; each CDR3 protein has one entry. The sample lists about 170,000 distinct CDR3 sequences; less than 15% were seen once. The sample was also linked to a second study, of T cells expressing NK-cell markers.

This specimen consisted of CD8+ T cells sorted from PBMCs, obtained 11 to 12 days after vaccination. All receptors come from a man between 50 and 59 years old who received an inactivated influenza vaccine. CDR3s include the opening cysteine and the closing phenylalanine or tryptophan. The D gene is left open where the match is weak. Size values are once, few and many counts, or a class for expanded clones, and some rows have none.

j_call clone_size d_call v_call cdr3_nt cdr3_aa
TRBJ2-7 few NA TRBV27 TGTGCCAGCAGTCCCACCGTTCGTCCCTACGAGCAGTACTTC CASSPTVRPYEQYF
TRBJ2-5 NA NA TRBV7-8 TGTGCCAGCAGCCCTAAGCGGGGCAGGGGTGATGAGACCCAGTACTTC CASSPKRGRGDETQYF
TRBJ2-7 NA NA TRBV7-9 TGTGCCAGCAGCTCCTTAGATGGGGGCAGCGCTACTTACGAGCAGTACTTC CASSSLDGGSATYEQYF
TRBJ2-1 NA TRBD2 TRBV10-1 TGCGCCAGCAGTGAAGGCGGGGGGGCCAATGAGCAGTTCTTC CASSEGGGANEQFF
TRBJ2-3 many NA TRBV6-1 TGTGCCAGCATCAACGGACACCCCGGGGCAGATACGCAGTATTTT CASINGHPGADTQYF
TRBJ2-1 NA TRBD2 TRBV9 TGTGCCAGCAGCGTAGGGGGGGGAGGCCACAATGAGCAGTTCTTC CASSVGGGGHNEQFF
TRBJ2-5 few NA TRBV7-9 TGTGCCAGCAGCATACGACTAGGCGTGGTAGAGACCCAGTACTTC CASSIRLGVVETQYF
TRBJ2-1 many TRBD2 TRBV28 TGTGCCAGCAGTTTGGCCCTCGGACTAGCGGGAGGCGGTGAGCAGTTCTTC CASSLALGLAGGGEQFF
TRBJ2-5 few NA TRBV5-1 TGCGCCAGCAGCTTGGAGGGGGACCAAGAGACCCAGTACTTC CASSLEGDQETQYF
TRBJ2-2 NA TRBD1 TRBV5-5 TGTGCCAGCAGCTACCGACAGGGTGGGGGTACCGGGGAGCTGTTTTTT CASSYRQGGGTGELFF
TRBJ2-1 NA NA TRBV5-1 TGCGCCAGCAGCTTGGATTGGGGGGCCTCCTACAATGAGCAGTTCTTC CASSLDWGASYNEQFF
TRBJ1-1 NA NA TRBV3-1 TGTGCCAGCAGCCAAGAATTTTTTGGGGGCTCTGAAGCTTTCTTT CASSQEFFGGSEAFF
TRBJ2-6 NA NA TRBV28 TGTGCCAGCAGTTTCCGCGGCTCTGGGGCCAACGTCCTGACTTTC CASSFRGSGANVLTF
TRBJ2-7 few TRBD2 TRBV7-9 TGTGCCACGCGACTAGCGGGGTCCTACGAGCAGTACTTC CATRLAGSYEQYF
TRBJ1-1 few NA TRBV28 TGTGCCAGCAGCCACGGACAGCTTGAAGCTTTCTTT CASSHGQLEAFF
TRBJ2-3 NA TRBD2 TRBV5-1 TGCGCCAGCAGACTAGCGGGGGGGTCGGTGTCAGATACGCAGTATTTT CASRLAGGSVSDTQYF
TRBJ2-1 few TRBD2 TRBV3-1 TGTGCCAGCAGCCATTTGACTAGCGGGAGACACAATGAGCAGTTCTTC CASSHLTSGRHNEQFF
TRBJ2-7 medium-sized NA TRBV28 TGTGCCAGCCGCCATACATCGGACCTACCCCGGGCCTACGAGCAGTACTTC CASRHTSDLPRAYEQYF
TRBJ2-1 few TRBD2 TRBV11-1 TGTGCCAGCAGCTTATCTTCCTTCGGGACTAGCGGGGGTAATGAGCAGTTCTTC CASSLSSFGTSGGNEQFF
TRBJ2-5 many TRBD1 TRBV18 TGTGCCAGCTCACCACCGGGACAGGGGGAGACCCAGTACTTC CASSPPGQGETQYF
TRBJ2-7 few TRBD1 TRBV11-3 TGTGCCAGCAGCCTTGGGACAGGGAGCCAGCAGTACTTC CASSLGTGSQQYF
TRBJ2-1 few TRBD2 TRBV28 TGTGCCAGCAGCCCCATGAGTCTAGCGGATAACAATGAGCAGTTCTTC CASSPMSLADNNEQFF
TRBJ2-1 many TRBD2 TRBV20-1 TGCAGTGCTAGCCTCGGGGGGAATGAGCAGTTCTTC CSASLGGNEQFF
TRBJ2-1 few TRBD2 TRBV15 TGTGCCACCAGCTCCCGGGGGGGGGTGATAGAGCAGTTCTTC CATSSRGGVIEQFF
TRBJ2-2 few TRBD1 TRBV5-1 TGCGCCAGCAGCAGGGACAGGGGGGCCGGGGAGCTGTTTTTT CASSRDRGAGELFF
TRBJ1-5 many TRBD1 TRBV12-3/TRBV12-4 TGTGCCAGCAGTCCCCGGACAGGGGGAGAGGGTCAGCCCCAGCATTTT CASSPRTGGEGQPQHF
TRBJ2-2 few TRBD2 TRBV5-1 TGCGCCAGCAGCTTGGTCCTAGCGGGAGGGCCTGGCACCGGGGAGCTGTTTTTT CASSLVLAGGPGTGELFF
TRBJ2-5 NA NA TRBV4-2 TGTGCCAGCAGCCAAGAAGCGGTGGGACAAAGGGAGACCCAGTACTTC CASSQEAVGQRETQYF
TRBJ2-5 NA NA TRBV20-1 TGCAGTGCTAGAGATGTGGCGGAACAAGAGACCCAGTACTTC CSARDVAEQETQYF